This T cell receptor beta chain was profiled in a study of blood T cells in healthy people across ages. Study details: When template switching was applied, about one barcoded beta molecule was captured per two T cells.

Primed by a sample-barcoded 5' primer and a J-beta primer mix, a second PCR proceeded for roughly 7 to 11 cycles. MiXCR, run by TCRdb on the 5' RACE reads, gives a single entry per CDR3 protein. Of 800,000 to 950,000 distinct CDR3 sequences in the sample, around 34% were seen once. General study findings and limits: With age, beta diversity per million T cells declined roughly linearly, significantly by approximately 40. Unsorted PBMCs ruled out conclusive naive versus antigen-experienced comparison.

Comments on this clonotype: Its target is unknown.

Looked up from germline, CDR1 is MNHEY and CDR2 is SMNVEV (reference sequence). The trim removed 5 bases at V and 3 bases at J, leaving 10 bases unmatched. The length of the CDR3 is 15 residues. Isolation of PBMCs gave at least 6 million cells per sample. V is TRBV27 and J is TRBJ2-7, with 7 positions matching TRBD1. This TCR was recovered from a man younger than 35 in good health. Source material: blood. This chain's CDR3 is CASSPRQGSIYEQYF. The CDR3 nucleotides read TGTGCCAGCAGTCCGAGACAGGGATCCATCTACGAGCAGTACTTC.